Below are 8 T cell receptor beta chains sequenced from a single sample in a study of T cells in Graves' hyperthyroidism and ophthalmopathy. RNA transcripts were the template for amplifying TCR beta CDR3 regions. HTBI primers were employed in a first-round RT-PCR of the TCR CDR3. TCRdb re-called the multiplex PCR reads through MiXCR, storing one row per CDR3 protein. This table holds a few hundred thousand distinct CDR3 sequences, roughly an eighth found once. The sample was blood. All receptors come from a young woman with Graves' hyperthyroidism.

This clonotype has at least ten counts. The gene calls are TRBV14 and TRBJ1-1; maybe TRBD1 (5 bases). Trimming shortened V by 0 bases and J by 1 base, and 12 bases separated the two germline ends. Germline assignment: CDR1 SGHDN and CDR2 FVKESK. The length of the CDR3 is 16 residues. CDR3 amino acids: CASSQDHRQWNTEAFF. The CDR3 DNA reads TGTGCCAGCAGCCAAGATCATCGACAGTGGAACACTGAAGCTTTCTTT. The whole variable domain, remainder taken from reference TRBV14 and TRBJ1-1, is EAGVTQFPSHSVIEKGQTVTLRCDPISGHDNLYWYRRVMGKEIKFLLHFVKESKQDESGMPNNRFLAERTGGTYSTLKVQPAELEDSGVYFCASSQDHRQWNTEAFFGQGTRLTVV.

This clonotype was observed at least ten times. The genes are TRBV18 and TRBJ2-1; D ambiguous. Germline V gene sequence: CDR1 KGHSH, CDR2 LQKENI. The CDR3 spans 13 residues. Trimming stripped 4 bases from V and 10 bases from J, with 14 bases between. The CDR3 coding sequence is TGTGCCAGCTCACGGGATGTCAGCAGGGAGCAGTTCTTC. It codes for CASSRDVSREQFF.

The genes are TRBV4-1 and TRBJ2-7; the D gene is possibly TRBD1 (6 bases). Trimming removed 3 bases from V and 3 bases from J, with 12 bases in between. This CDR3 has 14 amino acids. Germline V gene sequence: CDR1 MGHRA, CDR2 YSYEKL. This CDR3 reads CASSHSGTLYEQYF. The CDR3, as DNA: TGCGCCAGCAGCCATTCCGGGACACTCTACGAGCAGTACTTC.

CDR3 sequence reads: CASSPLGAGGYDEQFF. The CDR3 bases are TGCGCCAGCAGCCCCCTAGGAGCGGGAGGGTATGATGAGCAGTTCTTC. The V and J genes are TRBV4-1 and TRBJ2-1, with 10 bases identical to TRBD2. The length of the CDR3 is 16 residues. The V gene's germline CDR1 is MGHRA and CDR2 YSYEKL. The ends lost 4 bases at V and 8 bases at J; junction bases unmatched: 11.

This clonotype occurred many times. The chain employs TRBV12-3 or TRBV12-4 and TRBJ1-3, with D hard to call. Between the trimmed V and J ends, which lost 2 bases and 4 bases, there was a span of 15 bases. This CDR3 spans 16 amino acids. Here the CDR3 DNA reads TGTGCCAGCAGTTTATTGGCTCCCGCGAGGGGAAACACCATATATTTT. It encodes CASSLLAPARGNTIYF.

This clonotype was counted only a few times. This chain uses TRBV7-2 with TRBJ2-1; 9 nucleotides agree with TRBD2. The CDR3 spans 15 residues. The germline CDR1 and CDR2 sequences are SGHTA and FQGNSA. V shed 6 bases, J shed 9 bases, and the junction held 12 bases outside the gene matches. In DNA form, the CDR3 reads TGTGCCAGCAGACCCGGTGCTAGCGGGATAAGTGAGCAGTTCTTC. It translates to CASRPGASGISEQFF.

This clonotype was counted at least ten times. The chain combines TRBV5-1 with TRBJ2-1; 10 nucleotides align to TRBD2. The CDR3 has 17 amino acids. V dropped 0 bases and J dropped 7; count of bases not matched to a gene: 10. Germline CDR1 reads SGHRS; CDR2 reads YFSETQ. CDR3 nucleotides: TGCGCCAGCAGCTTGGTCTGGAAGCCAGCGGGGGGGAATGAGCAGTTCTTC. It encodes CASSLVWKPAGGNEQFF.

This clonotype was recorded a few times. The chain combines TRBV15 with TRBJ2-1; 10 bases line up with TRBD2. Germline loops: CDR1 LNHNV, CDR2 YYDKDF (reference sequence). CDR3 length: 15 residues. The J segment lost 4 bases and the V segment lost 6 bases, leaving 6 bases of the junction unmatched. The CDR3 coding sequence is TGTGCCACCAGTAAGCGGACTAGCGGTTACAATGAGCAGTTCTTC. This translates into CATSKRTSGYNEQFF.